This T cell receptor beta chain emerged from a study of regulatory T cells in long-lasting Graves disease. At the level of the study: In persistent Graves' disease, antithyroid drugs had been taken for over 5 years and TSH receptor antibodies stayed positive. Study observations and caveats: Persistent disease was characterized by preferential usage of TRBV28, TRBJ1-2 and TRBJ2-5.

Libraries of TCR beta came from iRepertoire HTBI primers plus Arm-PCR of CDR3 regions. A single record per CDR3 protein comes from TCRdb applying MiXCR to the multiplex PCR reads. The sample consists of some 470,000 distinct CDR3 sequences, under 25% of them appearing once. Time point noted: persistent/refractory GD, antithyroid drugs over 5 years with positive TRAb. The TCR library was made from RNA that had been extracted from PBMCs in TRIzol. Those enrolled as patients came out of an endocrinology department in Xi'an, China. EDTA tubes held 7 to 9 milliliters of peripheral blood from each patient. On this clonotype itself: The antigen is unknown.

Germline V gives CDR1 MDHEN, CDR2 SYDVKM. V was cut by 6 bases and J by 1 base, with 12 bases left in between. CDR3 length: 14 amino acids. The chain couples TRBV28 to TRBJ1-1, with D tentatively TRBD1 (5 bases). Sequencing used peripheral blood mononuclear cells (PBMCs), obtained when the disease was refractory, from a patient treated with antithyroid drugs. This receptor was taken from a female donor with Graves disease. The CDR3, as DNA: TGTGCCAGCAGCGTAGCGGGGGAGAACACTGAAGCTTTCTTT. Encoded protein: CASSVAGENTEAFF.